What follows are 4 T cell receptor beta chains derived from one specimen sequenced in a study of identical twins. Each CDR3 protein is one row after TCRdb ran MiXCR on the 5' RACE reads. Of 690,000 or so distinct CDR3 sequences in the sample, less than 7% were seen once. The sequenced sample was naive T cells sorted from blood. All receptors come from a man aged 18 to 29 in good health.

This clonotype was detected only a few times. This sequence joins TRBV5-6 and TRBJ2-7; 9 bases align to TRBD1. This CDR3 contains 15 residues. The trim removed 5 bases at V and 3 bases at J, leaving 9 bases unmatched. Germline V gene lookup returns CDR1 SGHDT and CDR2 YYEEEE. CDR3 amino acids: CASRAGTGRIYEQYV. Here the CDR3 DNA reads TGTGCCAGCAGGGCGGGGACAGGGAGGATCTACGAGCAGTACGTC.

This clonotype was found many times. The chain joins TRBV4-3 to TRBJ2-1; 12 positions agree with TRBD2. The germline V gene encodes CDR1 LGHNA and CDR2 YSLEER. The V gene end was trimmed by 2 bases and the J gene end by 8 bases; junction bases not matched to a gene: 7. There are 16 residues in the CDR3. DNA for the CDR3: TGCGCCAGCAGCCAAACTAGCGGGAGGATTCTGGATGAGCAGTTCTTC. It encodes CASSQTSGRILDEQFF.

This clonotype was detected ten times or more. The chain combines TRBV12-3 or TRBV12-4 with TRBJ2-7; D remains ambiguous. Between the trimmed V and J ends, which lost 3 bases and 2 bases, there was a span of 14 bases. CDR3 length: 15 residues. The CDR3 protein is CASSLKMQNPYEQYF. CDR3 nucleotide sequence: TGTGCCAGCAGTTTGAAGATGCAGAACCCCTACGAGCAGTACTTC.

The CDR3 DNA reads TGTGCCAGCAGCTCAACTAGCGGGATAAGGCAGTTCTTC. It codes for CASSSTSGIRQFF. The genes are TRBV7-6 and TRBJ2-1, with TRBD2 matching over 10 bases. Germline V CDR1 and CDR2: SGHVS, FNYEAQ. This CDR3 has 13 amino acids. V was pared by 4 bases and J by 12 bases, with 6 bases of the junction left unmatched.